The 19 T cell receptor beta chains presented below share a single source sample, sequenced in a study of blood T cell repertoires in COVID-19. Method: immunoSEQ multiplex PCR; TCRdb's copy keeps in-frame clones and lacks some. The sample shows roughly 150,000 clones, under 90% of them seen only once. Sequencing was performed on PBMCs or T cells enriched from blood (not recorded which). These TCRs come from a woman aged 55-70 years who had recovered from COVID-19.

The chain uses TRBV5-4 and TRBJ2-7; D may be TRBD2 (6 bases). Trimming left V 5 bases short and J 0 bases short, with 15 bases between. In germline, CDR1 is SGHNT, CDR2 YYREEE (reference sequence). This CDR3 spans 15 amino acids. CDR3 DNA sequence: TGTGCCAGCAGTCCCGGCGGGGAAGGCTCCTACGAGCAGTACTTC. Protein sequence: CASSPGGEGSYEQYF.

The chain combines TRBV5-1 with TRBJ2-3; weak D call: TRBD2 (5 bases). The CDR3 has 13 residues. V was cut by 0 bases and J by 5 bases, with 7 bases left in between. Germline CDR1 SGHRS, CDR2 YFSETQ. CDR3 protein: CASSLDGVDTQYF. The CDR3 DNA follows: TGCGCCAGCAGCTTGGACGGGGTAGATACGCAGTATTTT.

The chain uses TRBV11-1 and TRBJ2-5; TRBD2 aligns across 12 bases. The CDR3 loop spans 14 amino acids. Trimming took 4 bases from V and 5 from J; bases not matched to a gene: 2. Per the germline V gene, CDR1 is SGHAT and CDR2 is FQDESV (reference sequence). This CDR3 is CASSSLAGGETQYF. CDR3 DNA: TGTGCCAGCAGCTCGCTAGCGGGGGGGGAGACCCAGTACTTC.

The CDR3 region has the DNA TGTGCCAGTAGTATAGTAGGGCCGGGAATGCATAGCAATCAGCCCCAGCATTTT. Amino acids: CASSIVGPGMHSNQPQHF. This rearrangement joins TRBV19 to TRBJ1-5; D gene ambiguous. V lost 1 base, J lost 0 bases, and 16 bases lay in between. Germline V gene data show CDR1 as LNHDA and CDR2 as SQIVND (reference sequence). The CDR3 spans 18 residues.

The chain has TRBV18 and TRBJ2-2; D gene uncertain. This CDR3 region has 15 residues. Germline V CDR1 and CDR2: KGHSH, LQKENI. V was clipped by 5 bases and J by 2 bases, with 12 bases between them. The CDR3 loop reads CASSSDTLNTGELFF. DNA for the CDR3: TGTGCCAGCTCAAGTGACACTTTAAACACCGGGGAGCTGTTTTTT.

The V gene is TRBV7-9, the J gene TRBJ2-2; TRBD1 matches at 8 bases. Germline V gene sequence: CDR1 SEHNR, CDR2 FQNEAQ (reference sequence). The CDR3 contains 18 residues. V lost 5 bases, J lost 0 bases, and 11 bases stayed unmatched. CDR3 in DNA: TGTGCCAGCAGCATACCCGACCAACAGGGGGCGAACACCGGGGAGCTGTTTTTT. It yields the protein CASSIPDQQGANTGELFF.

J is TRBJ2-3 and V is TRBV3-1 (or the pseudogene TRBV3-2), with a weak D call TRBD2 (7 bases). Germline CDR1 LGHDT, CDR2 YNNKEL (reference sequence). Trimming took 4 bases from V and 1 from J, leaving 9 bases between them. The CDR3 extends over 14 amino acids. The CDR3 DNA sequence: TGTGCCAGCAGCCTAGGGGGGGGCACAGATACGCAGTATTTT. As protein: CASSLGGGTDTQYF.

V and J are TRBV11-2 and TRBJ2-1; D is undetermined. V lost 5 bases to trimming and J lost 1 base, with 3 bases between them. In germline, CDR1 is SGHAT, CDR2 FQNNGV. The CDR3 length is 12 residues. The CDR3 sequence is CASSRSYNEQFF. The CDR3 DNA sequence: TGTGCCAGCAGCCGTTCCTACAATGAGCAGTTCTTC.

The chain has TRBV12-3 or TRBV12-4 and TRBJ1-1; D is unclear. Trimming removed 1 base at V and 6 bases at J, with 6 bases between. This CDR3 has 12 amino acids. CDR3 DNA sequence: TGTGCCAGCAGTTTAGGACTGGCTGAAGCTTTCTTT. This sequence encodes CASSLGLAEAFF.

The CDR3 bases are TGCGCCAGCAGCGCCACGACAGGAACTCAGCCCCAGCATTTT. Its translation: CASSATTGTQPQHF. This sequence joins TRBV5-1 and TRBJ1-5, with D possibly being TRBD1 (6 bases). CDR1 and CDR2 from the germline V gene are SGHRS and YFSETQ. With 4 bases removed from V and 6 bases from J, the gap between germline ends came to 14 bases. This CDR3 has 14 residues. Together with reference TRBV5-1 and TRBJ1-5, the CDR3 gives the full variable domain: KAGVTQTPRYLIKTRGQQVTLSCSPISGHRSVSWYQQTPGQGLQFLFEYFSETQRNKGNFPGRFSGRQFSNSRSEMNVSTLELGDSALYLCASSATTGTQPQHFGDGTRLSIL.

The count of this clone is one. The chain employs TRBV11-3 and TRBJ2-2; 11 bases are a match to TRBD2. The germline CDR1 and CDR2 sequences are SGHNT and YENEEA. The CDR3 has 15 residues. J was trimmed by 5 bases and V by 5 bases; bases with no gene match: 4. CDR3 DNA: TGTGCCAGCAGCCCGAGGACTAGCGGGACCGGGGAGCTGTTTTTT. Amino acid sequence: CASSPRTSGTGELFF.

The genes are TRBV19 and TRBJ2-2, with TRBD2 identical over 11 bases. CDR1 is LNHDA and CDR2 is SQIVND in the germline V gene (reference sequence). This CDR3 is built from 16 residues. The ends lost 5 bases at V and 4 bases at J; junction bases unmatched: 6. CDR3 loop: CASSVSSGGITGELFF. Here the CDR3 DNA reads TGTGCCAGTAGTGTCTCTAGCGGGGGGATCACCGGGGAGCTGTTTTTT.

The genes are TRBV4-1 and TRBJ2-7; 8 positions match TRBD1. Germline CDR1 is MGHRA and CDR2 is YSYEKL. Germline trimming cut 3 bases from V and 2 bases from J; bases unmatched to any gene: 6. The CDR3 runs 15 residues. The CDR3 here is CASSQAGTGAYEQYF. The CDR3 bases are TGCGCCAGCAGCCAGGCCGGGACAGGTGCCTACGAGCAGTACTTC.

The J gene is TRBJ2-7, the V gene TRBV6-5; 7 bases match TRBD1. The CDR3 has 13 amino acids. V was clipped by 5 bases and J by 6 bases; unmatched bases: 7. Germline loops: CDR1 MNHEY, CDR2 SVGAGI. DNA of the CDR3: TGTGCCAGCAGTCACCAGACAGGGTTCGAGCAGTACTTC. Its translation is CASSHQTGFEQYF.

The chain recombines TRBV7-2 with TRBJ1-2; D perhaps matches TRBD1 (6 bases). Germline CDR1 SGHTA, CDR2 FQGNSA. This CDR3 comprises 15 residues. The V end was cut by 5 bases, the J end by 0 bases, with 13 bases between. The CDR3 coding sequence is TGTGCCAGCAGCCCTCGACAGGTCTCTAACTATGGCTACACCTTC. This encodes CASSPRQVSNYGYTF.

V usage is TRBV4-1 and J usage is TRBJ2-2; the match to TRBD2 covers 10 bases. V shed 4 bases and J 14 bases; nucleotides not matched to a gene: 7. Germline V CDR1 and CDR2: MGHRA, YSYEKL. The CDR3 extends over 13 amino acids. Written as DNA, the CDR3 is TGCGCCAGCAGCCTGACCAGCGGGGGGGTTCTGTTTTTT. As protein: CASSLTSGGVLFF.

The V call is TRBV9, the J call TRBJ2-3; 13 positions match TRBD2. The ends lost 3 bases at V and 2 bases at J; junction bases unmatched: 6. This CDR3 comprises 17 residues. Germline V gene sequence: CDR1 SGDLS, CDR2 YYNGEE. DNA of the CDR3: TGTGCCAGCAGCGCGTGGACTAGCGGGGGCCTCACAGATACGCAGTATTTT. Translating it yields CASSAWTSGGLTDTQYF.

The chain is built from TRBV27 and TRBJ1-6; 7 bases align to TRBD1. This CDR3 spans 18 amino acids. The V gene's germline CDR1 is MNHEY and CDR2 SMNVEV (reference sequence). V lost 5 bases to trimming and J lost 0 bases; unmatched junction nucleotides: 10. CDR3 residues: CASSPPLDRRSYNSPLHF. The CDR3 DNA sequence: TGTGCCAGCAGTCCACCACTGGACAGGCGCTCCTATAATTCACCCCTCCACTTT.

The chain uses TRBV6-6 and TRBJ2-2; TRBD1 matches 8 bases. Germline CDR1 is MNHNY and CDR2 is SVGAGI (reference sequence). The CDR3 loop spans 16 amino acids. Trimming at V came to 2 bases and at J to 1 base, leaving 3 bases not matched to a gene. For the CDR3, the DNA is TGTGCCAGCAGTTACCAGGGGACAGGGAACACCGGGGAGCTGTTTTTT. It codes for CASSYQGTGNTGELFF.